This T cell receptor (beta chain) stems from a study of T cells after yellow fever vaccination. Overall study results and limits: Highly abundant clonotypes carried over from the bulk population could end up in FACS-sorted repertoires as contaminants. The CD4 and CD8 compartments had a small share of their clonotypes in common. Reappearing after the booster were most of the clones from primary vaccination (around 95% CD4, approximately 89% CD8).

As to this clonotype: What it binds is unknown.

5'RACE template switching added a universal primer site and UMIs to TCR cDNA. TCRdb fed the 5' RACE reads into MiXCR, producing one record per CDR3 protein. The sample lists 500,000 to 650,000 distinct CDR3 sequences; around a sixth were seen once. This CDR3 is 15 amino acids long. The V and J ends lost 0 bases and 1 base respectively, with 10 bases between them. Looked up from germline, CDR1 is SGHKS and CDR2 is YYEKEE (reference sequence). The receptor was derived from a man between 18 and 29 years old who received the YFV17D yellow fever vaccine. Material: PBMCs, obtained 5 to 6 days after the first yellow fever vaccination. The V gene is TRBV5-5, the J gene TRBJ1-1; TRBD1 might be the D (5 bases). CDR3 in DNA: TGTGCCAGCAGCTTGGAATTGAGGGGGAACACTGAAGCTTTCTTT. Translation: CASSLELRGNTEAFF.